The present T cell receptor beta chain was sequenced within a study of blood T cell repertoires in COVID-19. Authors' analysis steps: Amplified reference gene primers provided the basis for estimating nucleated cell counts. Sequencing was performed with immunoSEQ multiplex PCR; in TCRdb, only in-frame clones are kept and a portion is missing. V and J calls and clone size are as listed in that table; D and trimming were resolved from the DNA. This table holds about 32,000 clones, 70% to 90% found once. This sequence was found in a woman older than 75 with active or convalescent COVID-19. Sequences were obtained from peripheral blood.

CDR3: CASSFEGNYEQYF. CDR3 DNA sequence: TGCGCCAGCAGCTTCGAGGGTAACTACGAGCAGTACTTC. The V gene is TRBV5-1, the J gene TRBJ2-7; D might be TRBD2 (5 bases). Trimming took off 2 bases at V and 3 bases at J, with 9 bases between the two ends. The germline V gene encodes CDR1 SGHRS and CDR2 YFSETQ. CDR3 size: 13 residues.